Listed here are 11 T cell receptor beta chains from one sample, sequenced in a study of T cell responses to AZD1222 COVID-19 vaccine. The method was immunoSEQ multiplex PCR; TCRdb's version includes in-frame clones alone and lacks a portion of them. Counted here are about 150,000 clones, around nine tenths occurring once; the ten biggest clones make up about 3.3%. Sequenced material: peripheral blood, taken 28 days after the second AZD1222 dose. The receptors here all came from an adult who received the AZD1222 COVID-19 vaccine.

The chain has TRBV28 and TRBJ1-3; D is unclear. This CDR3 is 14 amino acids long. The ends were cut back, 6 bases at V and 3 bases at J, with 12 bases in the middle. The germline V gene has CDR1 MDHEN and CDR2 SYDVKM. The DNA of the CDR3 is TGTGCCAGCAGACCCCGGGAAGGTGGAAACACCATATATTTT. Translated: CASRPREGGNTIYF.

The chain couples TRBV14 to TRBJ1-3; D not certain. Trimming took off 5 bases at V and 4 bases at J, with 12 bases between the two ends. CDR1 is SGHDN, CDR2 FVKESK, per germline. This CDR3 contains 14 residues. The CDR3 DNA sequence: TGTGCCAGCAGCTCCTCCTTTAAAGGAAACACCATATATTTT. Translating it yields CASSSSFKGNTIYF.

V gene TRBV5-1 combines with J gene TRBJ2-1; D gene uncertain. Germline lookup yields CDR1 SGHRS and CDR2 YFSETQ. The CDR3 covers 14 residues. V was trimmed by 4 bases and J by 3 bases, leaving 11 bases between them. CDR3 nucleotides: TGCGCCAGCAGCGCCTCCCCCGACTACAATGAGCAGTTCTTC. Residues: CASSASPDYNEQFF.

The chain links TRBV5-6 to TRBJ1-2, with 9 positions matching TRBD1. CDR3 length: 15 amino acids. Germline assignment: CDR1 SGHDT and CDR2 YYEEEE. The junction had 8 bases not matched to a gene; V was cut back by 3 bases and J by 5 bases. CDR3: CASSSPQTGGYGYTF. CDR3 coding DNA: TGTGCCAGCAGCTCCCCGCAGACAGGGGGGTATGGCTACACCTTC.

The chain carries TRBV10-3 and TRBJ1-1; D is ambiguous. Germline CDR1 ENHRY, CDR2 SYGVKD. The CDR3 loop spans 14 amino acids. V was pared by 0 bases and J by 2 bases, with 7 bases between. This CDR3 is CAISESGRNTEAFF. The DNA for the CDR3 is TGTGCCATCAGTGAGTCCGGGAGAAACACTGAAGCTTTCTTT.

This sequence joins TRBV15 and TRBJ1-2, with 7 nucleotides matching TRBD1. J lost 5 bases, V lost 0 bases, and 6 bases had no gene match. Germline loops: CDR1 LNHNV, CDR2 YYDKDF (reference sequence). The CDR3 consists of 15 residues. CDR3 DNA: TGTGCCACCAGCAGAGATGCGGGACAGAGGTATGGCTACACCTTC. Amino acid sequence: CATSRDAGQRYGYTF.

The CDR3 bases are TGTGCCAGCAGTGAACTTTGGAGCTCCTACGAGCAGTACTTC. Encoded protein: CASSELWSSYEQYF. The chain employs TRBV6-1 and TRBJ2-7; D is unresolved. Germline V CDR1 and CDR2: MNHNS, SASEGT. The CDR3 runs to 14 residues. V lost 2 bases, J lost 0 bases, and 8 bases lay in between.

The genes are TRBV6-5 and TRBJ1-1; D gene unclear. The CDR3 length is 13 residues. With 3 bases removed from V and 2 bases from J, the gap between germline ends came to 7 bases. Germline CDR1 reads MNHEY; CDR2 reads SVGAGI. CDR3 DNA sequence: TGTGCCAGCAGTTATCGGGTAAACACTGAAGCTTTCTTT. It specifies CASSYRVNTEAFF.

The V call is TRBV6-1, the J call TRBJ2-2; 14 positions agree with TRBD2. Germline V gene data show CDR1 as MNHNS and CDR2 as SASEGT. This CDR3 contains 19 residues. V was pared by 1 base and J by 8 bases, with 12 bases of the junction left unmatched. CDR3 amino acids: CASSEGWWTSGRRRGELFF. CDR3 bases: TGTGCCAGCAGTGAAGGCTGGTGGACTAGCGGGAGGCGGAGAGGGGAGCTGTTTTTT.

This rearrangement joins TRBV12-3 or TRBV12-4 to TRBJ1-5; D gene uncertain. V lost 8 bases and J lost 3, with 8 bases in between. This CDR3 contains 12 residues. The CDR3 DNA reads TGTGCCAGCTCCATGGTCAATCAGCCCCAGCATTTT. Translation: CASSMVNQPQHF.

CDR3 sequence (DNA): TGTGCCAGCAGCTTTGCTTTAAGCTCCTACAATGAGCAGTTCTTC. Its translation is CASSFALSSYNEQFF. The rearrangement uses TRBV11-3 and TRBJ2-1; no reliable D call. Trimming took 3 bases from V and 0 from J, leaving 9 bases between them. This CDR3 contains 15 residues. Germline assignment: CDR1 SGHNT and CDR2 YENEEA.